Listed below are T cell receptor beta chains from one sample, sequenced in a study of T cells after posttransplantation cyclophosphamide. Generated by immunoSEQ multiplex PCR, the TCRdb table keeps only in-frame clones and is missing some. The sample lists tens of thousands of clones; 90% to 95% were seen once. Sequencing was performed on PBMCs. The receptors derive from a young woman in good health and a related stem cell transplant donor. CDR3s include the opening cysteine and the closing phenylalanine or tryptophan. Fields, in order: V gene, clone size, J gene, D gene, CDR3 DNA, CDR3 protein. A D gene is named only where the DNA matches it firmly. Some rows have no size entry. The others give once, few or many, or a class for an expanded clone.

V: TRBV7-2
size: -
J: TRBJ1-1
D: TRBD1
DNA: TGTGCCAGCAGCTTAGGAACAGGGGTGAACACTGAAGCTTTCTTT
CDR3: CASSLGTGVNTEAFF

V: TRBV10-3
size: -
J: TRBJ1-1
D: -
DNA: TGTGCCATCAGTGATGCGGACAGCCTTTTGAAATCTTTCTTT
CDR3: CAISDADSLLKSFF

V: TRBV6-1
size: -
J: TRBJ2-7
D: TRBD2
DNA: TGTGCCAGCAGGGCGGCGGGGGGAACCTACGAGCAGTACTTC
CDR3: CASRAAGGTYEQYF

V: TRBV5-4
size: -
J: TRBJ2-7
D: -
DNA: TGTGCCAGCAGCTTGGCCGGAGGTAGATACGAGCAGTACTTC
CDR3: CASSLAGGRYEQYF

V: TRBV7-2
size: -
J: TRBJ2-3
D: -
DNA: TGTGCCAGCAGCTTAGCCCGGGGTACAGATACGCAGTATTTT
CDR3: CASSLARGTDTQYF

V: TRBV28
size: -
J: TRBJ1-5
D: TRBD1
DNA: TGTGCCAGCAGTTTATCGAATCAGGGGGTCAGCCACGCTCAGCCCCAGCATTTT
CDR3: CASSLSNQGVSHAQPQHF

V: TRBV7-2
size: -
J: TRBJ1-5
D: -
DNA: TGTGCCAGCAGCTTACAGGAGGTGCCCCAGCATTTT
CDR3: CASSLQEVPQHF

V: TRBV10-3
size: once
J: TRBJ1-2
D: -
DNA: TGTGCCATCAGTTCACTTCAGGAAAACTATGGCTACACCTTC
CDR3: CAISSLQENYGYTF

V: TRBV7-3
size: -
J: TRBJ2-3
D: -
DNA: TGTGCCAGCAGCTCCCCAACTAGCTCGGGAGATACGCAGTATTTT
CDR3: CASSSPTSSGDTQYF

V: TRBV4-2
size: -
J: TRBJ2-6
D: TRBD1
DNA: TGTGCCAGCAGCATTTCGACAGGGGCTGGGGCCAACGTCCTGACTTTC
CDR3: CASSISTGAGANVLTF

V: TRBV27
size: -
J: TRBJ1-2
D: TRBD1
DNA: TGTGCCAGCAGTCCCGGGACAGGGTCCAGGGGTGGCTACACCTTC
CDR3: CASSPGTGSRGGYTF

V: TRBV2
size: -
J: TRBJ2-7
D: -
DNA: TGTGCCAGCAGTGACAGCATCTCCTACGAGCAGTACTTC
CDR3: CASSDSISYEQYF

V: TRBV6-1
size: -
J: TRBJ2-3
D: -
DNA: TGTGCCAGCAGTGAAGCTGCAGATACGCAGTATTTT
CDR3: CASSEAADTQYF

V: TRBV5-6
size: -
J: TRBJ2-7
D: TRBD1
DNA: TGTGCCAGCAGCACCGGGACAGGGGGCTACGAGCAGTACTTC
CDR3: CASSTGTGGYEQYF

V: TRBV7-9
size: few
J: TRBJ2-2
D: TRBD1
DNA: TGTGCCAGCAGCACATTCGGGACAGGGGGCCCCGGGGAGCTGTTTTTT
CDR3: CASSTFGTGGPGELFF

V: TRBV20-1
size: few
J: TRBJ2-1
D: -
DNA: TGCAGTGCTTCCCCTCACAATGAGCAGTTCTTC
CDR3: CSASPHNEQFF

V: TRBV2
size: -
J: TRBJ1-2
D: TRBD1
DNA: TGTGCCAGCAGATCACAGGGGGCTATCAACTATGGCTACACCTTC
CDR3: CASRSQGAINYGYTF

V: TRBV6-6
size: -
J: TRBJ2-7
D: -
DNA: TGTGCCAGCAGTCGACCGACCCAGGGGAAACACGAGCAGTACTTC
CDR3: CASSRPTQGKHEQYF

V: TRBV7-8
size: -
J: TRBJ2-1
D: -
DNA: TGTGCCAGCAGCGACCTCTCCGGGGGGCGGTATGAGCAGTTCTTC
CDR3: CASSDLSGGRYEQFF

V: TRBV7-8
size: -
J: TRBJ1-5
D: -
DNA: TGTGCCAGCAGCTTAGTGGGGCAGGGGATCCAGCCCCAGCATTTT
CDR3: CASSLVGQGIQPQHF

V: TRBV7-9
size: -
J: TRBJ2-3
D: TRBD1
DNA: TGTGCCAGCAGCCCAAAAGACAGGGGAAAGGGAGATACGCAGTATTTT
CDR3: CASSPKDRGKGDTQYF

V: TRBV29-1
size: once
J: TRBJ2-5
D: -
DNA: TGCAGCGCCCACTGGGCAGAGACCCAGCACTTC
CDR3: CSAHWAETQHF

V: TRBV27
size: -
J: TRBJ2-1
D: TRBD2
DNA: TGTGCCAGCAGACCCGGGGGGGGGCCTTACAATGAGCAGTTCTTC
CDR3: CASRPGGGPYNEQFF

V: TRBV18
size: -
J: TRBJ2-6
D: -
DNA: TGTGCCAGCTCACCACTTCAGAACGAAGTCCTGACTTTC
CDR3: CASSPLQNEVLTF

V: TRBV4-3
size: -
J: TRBJ2-2
D: -
DNA: TGCGCCAGCAGCCCCAAACCCGCCGGAACGGGGGGCGGCGGGGAGCTGTTTTTT
CDR3: CASSPKPAGTGGGGELFF

V: TRBV27
size: -
J: TRBJ1-5
D: -
DNA: TGTGCCAGCAGTTTGGAGGGGGATCAGCCCCAGCATTTT
CDR3: CASSLEGDQPQHF

V: TRBV5-4
size: once
J: TRBJ1-1
D: -
DNA: TGTGCCAGCAGCAGACAGTGGCCCACTGAAGCTTTCTTT
CDR3: CASSRQWPTEAFF

V: TRBV29-1
size: -
J: TRBJ2-3
D: -
DNA: TGCAGCGTTGGGCTAGAAAGCACAGATACGCAGTATTTT
CDR3: CSVGLESTDTQYF

V: TRBV19
size: -
J: TRBJ2-5
D: TRBD2
DNA: TGTGCCAGTAGTAAGGGACTAGCGGGACAGACCCAGTACTTC
CDR3: CASSKGLAGQTQYF

V: TRBV28
size: -
J: TRBJ2-5
D: TRBD2
DNA: TGTGCCAGCTGTAATTCCCTAGCGGGGGGAGGAGAGACCCAGTACTTC
CDR3: CASCNSLAGGGETQYF

V: TRBV2
size: -
J: TRBJ2-3
D: TRBD2
DNA: TGTGCCAGCAGCGGGGGATCGGGGGGGGCGAGTGGAGATACGCAGTATTTT
CDR3: CASSGGSGGASGDTQYF

V: TRBV7-8
size: once
J: TRBJ1-2
D: -
DNA: TGTGCCAGCAGCCTAGGTAACTATGGCTACACCTTC
CDR3: CASSLGNYGYTF

V: TRBV5-5
size: -
J: TRBJ1-3
D: -
DNA: TGTGCCAGCAGGCGGAACGCGGACGGGGCGAGCTCTGGAAACACCATATATTTT
CDR3: CASRRNADGASSGNTIYF

V: TRBV6-5
size: -
J: TRBJ2-7
D: -
DNA: TGTGCCAGCAGTTACCAGGAAACCTACGAGCAGTACTTC
CDR3: CASSYQETYEQYF

V: TRBV5-4
size: -
J: TRBJ2-1
D: -
DNA: TGTGCCAGCAGCTTTGGGGGGAGCTATCCGAATGAGCAGTTCTTC
CDR3: CASSFGGSYPNEQFF

V: TRBV19
size: -
J: TRBJ2-1
D: -
DNA: TGTGCCAGTAGTACAGATCGTAGAATATACAATGAGCAGTTCTTC
CDR3: CASSTDRRIYNEQFF

V: TRBV6-6
size: -
J: TRBJ1-3
D: -
DNA: TGTGCCAGCAGTTACCGTGGAGGTGACACCATATATTTT
CDR3: CASSYRGGDTIYF

V: TRBV7-9
size: -
J: TRBJ1-1
D: TRBD1
DNA: TGTGCCAGCAGTTCGGCCGGGACAGGGAGCGCTGAAGCTTTCTTT
CDR3: CASSSAGTGSAEAFF

V: TRBV11-2
size: -
J: TRBJ2-1
D: -
DNA: TGTGCCAGCAGCTTATTTCTCGAGGACAAGGGTAAGCAGTTCTTC
CDR3: CASSLFLEDKGKQFF

V: TRBV7-6
size: -
J: TRBJ1-6
D: -
DNA: TGTGCCAGCAGGTCAGCCTCAGGGGATTCACCCCTCCACTTT
CDR3: CASRSASGDSPLHF

V: TRBV5-6
size: -
J: TRBJ2-7
D: -
DNA: TGTGCCAGCAGCCCTCACGGGCGGAACGAGCAGTACTTC
CDR3: CASSPHGRNEQYF

V: TRBV5-4
size: -
J: TRBJ1-1
D: -
DNA: TGTGCCAGCAGCTTGGGGAGACATGGGAACACTGAAGCTTTCTTT
CDR3: CASSLGRHGNTEAFF

V: TRBV6-5
size: -
J: TRBJ2-3
D: TRBD2
DNA: TGTGCCAGCAGTTCTTGGACTAGCGGGGGTCGGAATACGCAGTATTTT
CDR3: CASSSWTSGGRNTQYF

V: TRBV28
size: -
J: TRBJ2-5
D: -
DNA: TGTGCCAGCAGTCTCCCCTCAGGCCTAGAGACCCAGTACTTC
CDR3: CASSLPSGLETQYF

V: TRBV7-9
size: -
J: TRBJ1-1
D: -
DNA: TGTGCCAGCAGCTTCCCCATATCGGGGTCCTCGAACACTGAAGCTTTCTTT
CDR3: CASSFPISGSSNTEAFF

V: TRBV28
size: once
J: TRBJ2-1
D: -
DNA: TGTGCCAGCCATAGTTGGGATGAGCAGTTCTTC
CDR3: CASHSWDEQFF

V: TRBV27
size: -
J: TRBJ1-3
D: -
DNA: TGTGCCAGCAGTAAGGGGGACACCATATATTTT
CDR3: CASSKGDTIYF

V: TRBV28
size: -
J: TRBJ2-5
D: TRBD2
DNA: TGTGCCAGCAGCATTCAAGCGGGGGGACAAGAGACCCAGTACTTC
CDR3: CASSIQAGGQETQYF

V: TRBV7-8
size: -
J: TRBJ2-2
D: -
DNA: TGTGCCAGCAGCCTTACTCTAACCGGGAGCACCGGGGAGCTGTTTTTT
CDR3: CASSLTLTGSTGELFF

V: TRBV6-1
size: -
J: TRBJ2-3
D: -
DNA: TGTGCCAGCAGTGAAGGTGCGGGCGGCACAGATACGCAGTATTTT
CDR3: CASSEGAGGTDTQYF

V: TRBV5-1
size: -
J: TRBJ2-1
D: -
DNA: TGCGCCAGCAGCCGTTCGGGTAGCCTCTTCTTC
CDR3: CASSRSGSLFF

V: TRBV7-9
size: -
J: TRBJ1-1
D: -
DNA: TGTGCCAGCAGCCCACCCGGACCGCGTGAAGCTTTCTTT
CDR3: CASSPPGPREAFF

V: TRBV18
size: -
J: TRBJ1-1
D: TRBD1
DNA: TGTGCCAGCTCACAAAGACAGGGGGATGAAGCTTTCTTT
CDR3: CASSQRQGDEAFF

V: TRBV18
size: -
J: TRBJ1-3
D: -
DNA: TGTGCCAGCTCAGGGCAGCGCACTGGAAACACCATATATTTT
CDR3: CASSGQRTGNTIYF

V: TRBV4-2
size: -
J: TRBJ2-3
D: -
DNA: TGTGCCAGCAGCCAGGGCTCCGGAGGGGCTAGCACAGATACGCAGTATTTT
CDR3: CASSQGSGGASTDTQYF

V: TRBV21-1
size: -
J: TRBJ1-2
D: -
DNA: TGTGCCAGCAGTGGGAGGCACAATATCAATGGCTACACCTTC
CDR3: CASSGRHNINGYTF

V: TRBV6-1
size: -
J: TRBJ2-7
D: -
DNA: TGTGCCAGCGTCAGTGATGGGGTTGCCTACGAGCAGTACTTC
CDR3: CASVSDGVAYEQYF